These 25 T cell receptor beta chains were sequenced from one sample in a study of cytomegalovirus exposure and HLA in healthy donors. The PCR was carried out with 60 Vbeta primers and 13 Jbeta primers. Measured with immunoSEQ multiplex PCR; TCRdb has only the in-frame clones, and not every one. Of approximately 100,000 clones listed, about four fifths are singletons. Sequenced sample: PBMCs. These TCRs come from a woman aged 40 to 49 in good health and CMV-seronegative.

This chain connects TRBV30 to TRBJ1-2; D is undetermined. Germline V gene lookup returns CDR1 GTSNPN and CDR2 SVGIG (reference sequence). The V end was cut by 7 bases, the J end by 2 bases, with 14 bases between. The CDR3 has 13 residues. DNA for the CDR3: TGTGCCTCCCTAGTTTTAGGCAACTATGGCTACACCTTC. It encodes CASLVLGNYGYTF.

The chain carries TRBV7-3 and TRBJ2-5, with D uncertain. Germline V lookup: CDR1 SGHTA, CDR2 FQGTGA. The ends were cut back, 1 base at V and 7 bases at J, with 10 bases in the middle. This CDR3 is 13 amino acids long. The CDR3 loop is CASSLMGERTQYF. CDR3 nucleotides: TGTGCCAGCAGCTTAATGGGCGAAAGGACCCAGTACTTC.

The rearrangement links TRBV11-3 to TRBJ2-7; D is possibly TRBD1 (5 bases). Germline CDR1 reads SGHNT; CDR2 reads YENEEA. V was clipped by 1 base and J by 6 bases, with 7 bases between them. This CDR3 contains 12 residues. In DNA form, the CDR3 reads TGTGCCAGCAGCTTAGCAGGGTCCGAGCAGTACTTC. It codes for CASSLAGSEQYF.

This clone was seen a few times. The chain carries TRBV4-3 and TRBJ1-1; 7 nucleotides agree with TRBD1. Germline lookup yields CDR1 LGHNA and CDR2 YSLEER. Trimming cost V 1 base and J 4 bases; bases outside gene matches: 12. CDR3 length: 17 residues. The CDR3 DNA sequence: TGCGCCAGCAGCCAAGGCGGTAGGGGGCATGTGAGCACTGAAGCTTTCTTT. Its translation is CASSQGGRGHVSTEAFF.

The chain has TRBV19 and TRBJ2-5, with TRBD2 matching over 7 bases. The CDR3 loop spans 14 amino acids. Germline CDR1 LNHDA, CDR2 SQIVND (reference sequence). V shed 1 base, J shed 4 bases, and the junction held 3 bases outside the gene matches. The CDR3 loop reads CASSIGGEGETQYF. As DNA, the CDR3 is TGTGCCAGTAGTATAGGCGGGGAGGGAGAGACCCAGTACTTC.

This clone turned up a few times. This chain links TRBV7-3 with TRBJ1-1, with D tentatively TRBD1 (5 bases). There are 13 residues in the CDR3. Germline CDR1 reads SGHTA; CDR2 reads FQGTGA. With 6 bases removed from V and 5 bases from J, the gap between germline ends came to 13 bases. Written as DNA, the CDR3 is TGTGCCAGCAGATCCCAGGGTGGGACTGAAGCTTTCTTT. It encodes CASRSQGGTEAFF.

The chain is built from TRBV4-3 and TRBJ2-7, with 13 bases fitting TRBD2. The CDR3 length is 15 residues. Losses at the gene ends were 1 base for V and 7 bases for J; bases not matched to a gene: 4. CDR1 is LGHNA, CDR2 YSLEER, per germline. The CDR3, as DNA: TGCGCCAGCAGCCAAGGGACTAGCGGGGGCTGGGAGCAGTACTTC. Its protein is CASSQGTSGGWEQYF.

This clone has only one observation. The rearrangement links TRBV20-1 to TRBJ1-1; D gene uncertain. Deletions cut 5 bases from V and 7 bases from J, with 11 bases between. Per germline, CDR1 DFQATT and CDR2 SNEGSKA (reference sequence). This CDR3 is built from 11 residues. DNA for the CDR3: TGCAGTGCTTCCCGGGATCTTGAAGCTTTCTTT. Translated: CSASRDLEAFF.

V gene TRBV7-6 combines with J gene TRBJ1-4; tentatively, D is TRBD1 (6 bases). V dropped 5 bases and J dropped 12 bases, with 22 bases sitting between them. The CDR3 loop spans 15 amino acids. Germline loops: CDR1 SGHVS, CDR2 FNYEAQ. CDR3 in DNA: TGTGCCAGCAGCGGAATGACAGGCAGTATCGGGGAACTGTTTTTT. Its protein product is CASSGMTGSIGELFF.

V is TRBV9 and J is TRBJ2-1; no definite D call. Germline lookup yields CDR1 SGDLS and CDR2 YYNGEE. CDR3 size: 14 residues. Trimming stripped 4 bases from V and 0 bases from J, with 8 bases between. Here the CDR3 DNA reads TGTGCCAGCAGCCCCCCCTCCTCCTACAATGAGCAGTTCTTC. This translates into CASSPPSSYNEQFF.

The DNA of the CDR3 is TGTGCCAGCAGCCCTCTCGGTTACGGAAACACCATATATTTT. This translates into CASSPLGYGNTIYF. The rearrangement joins TRBV7-2 to TRBJ1-3; no reliable D call. The CDR3 sequence is 14 residues long. CDR1 and CDR2 from the germline V gene are SGHTA and FQGNSA. The V and J ends lost 5 bases and 4 bases respectively, with 12 bases between them.

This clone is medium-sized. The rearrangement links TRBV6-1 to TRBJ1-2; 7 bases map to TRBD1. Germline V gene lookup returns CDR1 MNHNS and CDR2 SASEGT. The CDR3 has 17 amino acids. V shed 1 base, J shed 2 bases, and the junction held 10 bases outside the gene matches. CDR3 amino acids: CASSEVTGRGQNYGYTF. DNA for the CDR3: TGTGCCAGCAGTGAAGTAACGGGGCGGGGACAGAACTATGGCTACACCTTC.

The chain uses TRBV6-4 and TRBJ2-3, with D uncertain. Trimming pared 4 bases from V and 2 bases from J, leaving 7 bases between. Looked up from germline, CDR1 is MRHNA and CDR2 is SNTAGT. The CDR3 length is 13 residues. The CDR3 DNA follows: TGTGCCAGCAGTGTCATGGCCACAGATACGCAGTATTTT. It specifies CASSVMATDTQYF.

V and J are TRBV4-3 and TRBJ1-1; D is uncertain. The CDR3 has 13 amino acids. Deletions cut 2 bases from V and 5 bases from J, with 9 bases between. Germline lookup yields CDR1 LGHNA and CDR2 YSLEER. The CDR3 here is CASSQSSGTEAFF. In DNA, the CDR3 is TGCGCCAGCAGCCAATCGTCCGGGACTGAAGCTTTCTTT.

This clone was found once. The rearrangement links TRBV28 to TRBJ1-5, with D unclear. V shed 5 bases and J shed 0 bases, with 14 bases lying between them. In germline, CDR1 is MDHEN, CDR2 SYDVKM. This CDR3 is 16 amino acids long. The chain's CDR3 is CASSGLGGSSNQPQHF. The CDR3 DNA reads TGTGCCAGCAGTGGGCTTGGAGGGTCTAGCAATCAGCCCCAGCATTTT. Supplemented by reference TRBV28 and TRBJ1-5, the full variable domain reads DVKVTQSSRYLVKRTGEKVFLECVQDMDHENMFWYRQDPGLGLRLIYFSYDVKMKEKGDIPEGYSVSREKKERFSLILESASTNQTSMYLCASSGLGGSSNQPQHFGDGTRLSIL.

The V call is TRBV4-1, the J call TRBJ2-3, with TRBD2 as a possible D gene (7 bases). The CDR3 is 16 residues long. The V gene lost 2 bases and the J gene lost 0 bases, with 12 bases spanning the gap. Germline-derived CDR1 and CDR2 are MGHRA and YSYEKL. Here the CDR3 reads CASSQTGGGSTDTQYF. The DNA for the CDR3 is TGCGCCAGCAGCCAAACCGGCGGGGGCAGCACAGATACGCAGTATTTT.

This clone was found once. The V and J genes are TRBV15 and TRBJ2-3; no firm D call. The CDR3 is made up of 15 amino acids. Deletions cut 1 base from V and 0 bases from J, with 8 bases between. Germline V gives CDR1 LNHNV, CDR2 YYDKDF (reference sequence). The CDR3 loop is CATSRGNSSTDTQYF. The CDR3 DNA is TGTGCCACCAGCAGAGGGAATAGCAGCACAGATACGCAGTATTTT.

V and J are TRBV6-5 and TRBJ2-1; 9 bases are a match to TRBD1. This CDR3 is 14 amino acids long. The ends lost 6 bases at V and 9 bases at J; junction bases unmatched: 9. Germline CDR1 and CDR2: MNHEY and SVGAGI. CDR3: CASRSGQGRGEQFF. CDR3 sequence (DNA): TGTGCCAGCAGATCGGGACAGGGTAGGGGTGAGCAGTTCTTC.

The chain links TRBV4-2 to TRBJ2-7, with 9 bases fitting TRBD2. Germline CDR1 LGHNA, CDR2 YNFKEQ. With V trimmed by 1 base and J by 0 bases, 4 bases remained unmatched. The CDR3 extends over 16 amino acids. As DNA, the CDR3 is TGTGCCAGCAGCCAAGGCCTAGCGGGGAACTCCTACGAGCAGTACTTC. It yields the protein CASSQGLAGNSYEQYF.

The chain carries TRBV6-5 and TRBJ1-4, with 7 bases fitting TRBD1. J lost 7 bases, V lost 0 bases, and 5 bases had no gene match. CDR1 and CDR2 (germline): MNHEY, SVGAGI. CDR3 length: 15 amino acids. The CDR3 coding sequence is TGTGCCAGCAGTTACTCCGGGACAGCTGGTGAAAAACTGTTTTTT. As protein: CASSYSGTAGEKLFF.

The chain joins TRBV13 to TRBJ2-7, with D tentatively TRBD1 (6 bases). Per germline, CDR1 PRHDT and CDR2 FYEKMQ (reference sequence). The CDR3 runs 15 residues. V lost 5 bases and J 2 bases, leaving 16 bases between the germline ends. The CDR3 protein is CASSTSGHTPYEQYF. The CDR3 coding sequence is TGTGCCAGCAGCACTTCGGGACATACTCCCTACGAGCAGTACTTC.

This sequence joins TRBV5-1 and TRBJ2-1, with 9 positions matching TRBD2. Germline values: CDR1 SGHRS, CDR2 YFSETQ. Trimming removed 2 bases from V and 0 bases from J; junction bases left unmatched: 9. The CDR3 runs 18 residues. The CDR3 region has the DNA TGCGCCAGCAGCTTTCCCCTAGCGGGGAAGAGCTCCTACAATGAGCAGTTCTTC. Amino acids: CASSFPLAGKSSYNEQFF. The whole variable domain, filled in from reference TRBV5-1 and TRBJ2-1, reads KAGVTQTPRYLIKTRGQQVTLSCSPISGHRSVSWYQQTPGQGLQFLFEYFSETQRNKGNFPGRFSGRQFSNSRSEMNVSTLELGDSALYLCASSFPLAGKSSYNEQFFGPGTRLTVL.

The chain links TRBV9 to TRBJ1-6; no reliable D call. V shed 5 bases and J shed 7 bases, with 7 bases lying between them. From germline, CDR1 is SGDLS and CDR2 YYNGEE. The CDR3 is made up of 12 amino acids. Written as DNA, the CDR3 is TGTGCCAGCAGTACAGTGAATTCACCCCTCCACTTT. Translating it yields CASSTVNSPLHF.

Here the CDR3 reads CSVADSTNEKLFF. The CDR3 coding sequence is TGCAGCGTTGCCGACTCAACTAATGAAAAACTGTTTTTT. The rearrangement uses TRBV29-1 and TRBJ1-4; no definite D call. CDR1 and CDR2 from the germline V gene are SQVTM and ANQGSEA. Trimming took off 4 bases at V and 0 bases at J, with 6 bases between the two ends. CDR3 length equals 13 residues.

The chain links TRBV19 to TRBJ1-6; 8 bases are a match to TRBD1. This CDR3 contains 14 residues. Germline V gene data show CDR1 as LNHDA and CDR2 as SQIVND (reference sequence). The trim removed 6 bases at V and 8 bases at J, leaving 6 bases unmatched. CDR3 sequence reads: CASSDRGLDSPLHF. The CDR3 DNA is TGTGCCAGTAGCGACAGGGGTCTCGATTCACCCCTCCACTTT. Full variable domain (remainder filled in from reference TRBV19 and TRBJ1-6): DGGITQSPKYLFRKEGQNVTLSCEQNLNHDAMYWYRQDPGQGLRLIYYSQIVNDFQKGDIAEGYSVSREKKESFPLTVTSAQKNPTAFYLCASSDRGLDSPLHFGNGTRLTVT.